These T cell receptor beta chains were read from a single sample in a study of blood T cell repertoires in COVID-19. TCRdb's table, derived via immunoSEQ multiplex PCR, lists solely in-frame clones and lacks some. Counted here are 200,000 or so clones, 89% occurring once; the ten biggest clones make up around 6%. What was sequenced was peripheral blood. The receptors shown here come from a man aged 60-69 years who had recovered from COVID-19. Both conserved end residues are part of each CDR3. A D gene is named only where the DNA matches it firmly. Size values are once, few and many counts, or a class for expanded clones, and some rows have none.

v_call: TRBV12-3/TRBV12-4
j_call: TRBJ2-7
d_call: -
clone_size: -
cdr3_aa: CASRVSGGEQYF
cdr3_nt: TGTGCCAGCAGGGTCTCCGGGGGCGAGCAGTACTTC

v_call: TRBV5-5
j_call: TRBJ1-5
d_call: -
clone_size: -
cdr3_aa: CASSRTENQPQHF
cdr3_nt: TGTGCCAGCAGCCGGACAGAGAATCAGCCCCAGCATTTT

v_call: TRBV9
j_call: TRBJ2-2
d_call: TRBD1
clone_size: -
cdr3_aa: CASSVAWTGGNTGELFF
cdr3_nt: TGTGCCAGCAGCGTAGCCTGGACAGGGGGGAACACCGGGGAGCTGTTTTTT

v_call: TRBV4-1
j_call: TRBJ1-2
d_call: -
clone_size: -
cdr3_aa: CASSQAGILGVNYGYTF
cdr3_nt: TGCGCCAGCAGCCAAGCAGGGATTTTAGGAGTCAACTATGGCTACACCTTC

v_call: TRBV3-1/TRBV3-2
j_call: TRBJ2-2
d_call: -
clone_size: -
cdr3_aa: CASSQGGKGELFF
cdr3_nt: TGTGCCAGCAGCCAAGGCGGGAAGGGGGAGCTGTTTTTT

v_call: TRBV7-2
j_call: TRBJ2-5
d_call: -
clone_size: -
cdr3_aa: CASSTPLVGAQETQYF
cdr3_nt: TGTGCCAGCAGCACCCCCTTAGTGGGGGCCCAAGAGACCCAGTACTTC

v_call: TRBV9
j_call: TRBJ1-5
d_call: -
clone_size: few
cdr3_aa: CASSVAGYSNQPQHF
cdr3_nt: TGTGCCAGCAGCGTAGCGGGTTATAGCAATCAGCCCCAGCATTTT

v_call: TRBV6-1
j_call: TRBJ1-1
d_call: -
clone_size: -
cdr3_aa: CASSDWSMNTEAFF
cdr3_nt: TGTGCCAGCAGTGATTGGAGTATGAACACTGAAGCTTTCTTT

v_call: TRBV7-2
j_call: TRBJ1-2
d_call: -
clone_size: -
cdr3_aa: CASSSRTDLLYGYTF
cdr3_nt: TGTGCCAGCAGCTCAAGGACTGACCTCTTGTATGGCTACACCTTC

v_call: TRBV30
j_call: TRBJ1-6
d_call: -
clone_size: once
cdr3_aa: CAWTPGGRRPLHF
cdr3_nt: TGTGCCTGGACCCCGGGGGGCAGGCGACCCCTCCACTTT

v_call: TRBV19
j_call: TRBJ2-5
d_call: -
clone_size: -
cdr3_aa: CASSITVDSLQGTQYF
cdr3_nt: TGTGCCAGTAGTATAACTGTGGACAGCCTACAGGGGACCCAGTACTTC

v_call: TRBV14
j_call: TRBJ1-2
d_call: -
clone_size: -
cdr3_aa: CASSQVRGLNYGYTF
cdr3_nt: TGTGCCAGCAGCCAAGTCAGGGGACTAAACTATGGCTACACCTTC

v_call: TRBV7-8
j_call: TRBJ2-1
d_call: TRBD2
clone_size: -
cdr3_aa: CASSLAGAGGPNEQFF
cdr3_nt: TGTGCCAGCAGCTTAGCAGGAGCGGGGGGGCCGAATGAGCAGTTCTTC

v_call: TRBV6-5
j_call: TRBJ2-3
d_call: TRBD2
clone_size: -
cdr3_aa: CASSYLQAGGTDTQYF
cdr3_nt: TGTGCCAGCAGTTACCTCCAAGCGGGAGGCACAGATACGCAGTATTTT

v_call: TRBV4-1
j_call: TRBJ1-3
d_call: -
clone_size: -
cdr3_aa: CASSQVTGHSGNTIYF
cdr3_nt: TGCGCCAGCAGCCAAGTGACAGGTCACTCTGGAAACACCATATATTTT

v_call: TRBV18
j_call: TRBJ2-1
d_call: -
clone_size: -
cdr3_aa: CASSPQYSNEQFF
cdr3_nt: TGTGCCAGCTCACCTCAGTATTCCAATGAGCAGTTCTTC

v_call: TRBV30
j_call: TRBJ1-1
d_call: TRBD1
clone_size: -
cdr3_aa: CAWSKGADTEAFF
cdr3_nt: TGTGCCTGGAGCAAGGGGGCGGACACTGAAGCTTTCTTT

v_call: TRBV24-1
j_call: TRBJ2-5
d_call: -
clone_size: -
cdr3_aa: CATSDPGGRQETQYF
cdr3_nt: TGTGCCACCAGTGACCCCGGGGGTCGCCAAGAGACCCAGTACTTC

v_call: TRBV11-2
j_call: TRBJ2-7
d_call: -
clone_size: -
cdr3_aa: CASSLSRSYEQYF
cdr3_nt: TGTGCCAGCAGCTTAAGCCGAAGCTACGAGCAGTACTTC

v_call: TRBV6-4
j_call: TRBJ1-4
d_call: -
clone_size: -
cdr3_aa: CASSDGQVDLEKLFF
cdr3_nt: TGTGCCAGCAGTGACGGGCAGGTTGATCTTGAAAAACTGTTTTTT

v_call: TRBV7-2
j_call: TRBJ2-5
d_call: -
clone_size: -
cdr3_aa: CASSLAGVKTQYF
cdr3_nt: TGTGCCAGCAGCTTAGCGGGAGTAAAGACCCAGTACTTC

v_call: TRBV12-3/TRBV12-4
j_call: TRBJ1-1
d_call: -
clone_size: -
cdr3_aa: CASSFRANTEAFF
cdr3_nt: TGTGCCAGCAGTTTCAGGGCCAACACTGAAGCTTTCTTT

v_call: TRBV2
j_call: TRBJ1-1
d_call: -
clone_size: -
cdr3_aa: CASSRLGGNTEAFF
cdr3_nt: TGTGCCAGCAGCCGATTGGGAGGAAACACTGAAGCTTTCTTT

v_call: TRBV6-5
j_call: TRBJ1-2
d_call: -
clone_size: -
cdr3_aa: CASSYSNGHYGYTF
cdr3_nt: TGTGCCAGCAGTTACTCGAATGGCCATTATGGCTACACCTTC

v_call: TRBV19
j_call: TRBJ1-6
d_call: -
clone_size: -
cdr3_aa: CASRIAINSPLHF
cdr3_nt: TGTGCCAGTAGGATTGCGATAAATTCACCCCTCCACTTT

v_call: TRBV11-3
j_call: TRBJ1-1
d_call: TRBD1
clone_size: -
cdr3_aa: CASSLGDRREAFF
cdr3_nt: TGTGCCAGCAGCTTAGGGGACAGACGTGAAGCTTTCTTT

v_call: TRBV18
j_call: TRBJ2-1
d_call: TRBD2
clone_size: -
cdr3_aa: CASSPRGTSGKNNEQFF
cdr3_nt: TGTGCCAGCTCACCGCGAGGGACTAGCGGGAAGAACAATGAGCAGTTCTTC

v_call: TRBV6-5
j_call: TRBJ2-2
d_call: -
clone_size: -
cdr3_aa: CASKGLSTGELFF
cdr3_nt: TGTGCCAGCAAAGGACTATCGACCGGGGAGCTGTTTTTT